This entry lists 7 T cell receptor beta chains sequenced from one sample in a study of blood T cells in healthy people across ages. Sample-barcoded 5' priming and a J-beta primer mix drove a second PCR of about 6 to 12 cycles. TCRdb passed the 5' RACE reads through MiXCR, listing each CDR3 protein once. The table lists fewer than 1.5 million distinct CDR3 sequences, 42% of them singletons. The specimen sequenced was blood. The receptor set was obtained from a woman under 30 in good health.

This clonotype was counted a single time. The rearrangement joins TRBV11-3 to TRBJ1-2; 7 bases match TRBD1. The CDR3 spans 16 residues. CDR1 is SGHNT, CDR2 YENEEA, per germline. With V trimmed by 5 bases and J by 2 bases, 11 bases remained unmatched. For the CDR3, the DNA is TGTGCCAGCAGCGCCCGTACAGGGGACACCAACTATGGCTACACCTTC. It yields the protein CASSARTGDTNYGYTF.

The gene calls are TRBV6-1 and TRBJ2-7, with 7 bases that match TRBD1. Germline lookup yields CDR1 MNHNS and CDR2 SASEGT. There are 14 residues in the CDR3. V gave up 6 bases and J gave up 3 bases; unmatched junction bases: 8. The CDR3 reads CASRTPGQYYEQYF. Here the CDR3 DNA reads TGTGCCAGCAGGACCCCGGGACAGTACTACGAGCAGTACTTC.

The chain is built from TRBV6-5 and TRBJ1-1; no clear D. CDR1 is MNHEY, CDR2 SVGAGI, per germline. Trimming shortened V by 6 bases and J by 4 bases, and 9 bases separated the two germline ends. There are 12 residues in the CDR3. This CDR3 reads CASRSSGTEAFF. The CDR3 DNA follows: TGTGCCAGCAGAAGCTCCGGCACTGAAGCTTTCTTT.

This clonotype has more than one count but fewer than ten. Here the CDR3 reads CAISDLGGRGLRQETQYF. The CDR3 bases are TGTGCCATCAGTGACCTAGGCGGGAGAGGTCTCAGACAAGAGACCCAGTACTTC. This chain joins TRBV10-3 and TRBJ2-5; TRBD2 aligns across 7 bases. This CDR3 has 18 amino acids. J gave up 2 bases and V 3 bases, and 15 bases lay outside the gene matches. Germline loops: CDR1 ENHRY, CDR2 SYGVKD.

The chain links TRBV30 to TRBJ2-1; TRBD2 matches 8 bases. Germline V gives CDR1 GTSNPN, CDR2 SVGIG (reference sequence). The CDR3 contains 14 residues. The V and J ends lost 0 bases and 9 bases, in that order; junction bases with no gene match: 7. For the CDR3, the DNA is TGTGCCTGGAGTGTGGGGACTAGGGGGGGTGAGCAGTTCTTC. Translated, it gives CAWSVGTRGGEQFF.

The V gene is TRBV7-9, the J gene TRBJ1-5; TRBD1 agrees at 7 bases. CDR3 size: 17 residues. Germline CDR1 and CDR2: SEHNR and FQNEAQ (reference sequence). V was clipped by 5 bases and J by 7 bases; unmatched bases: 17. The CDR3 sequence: CASSRDSHLFGGQPQHF. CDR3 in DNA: TGTGCCAGCAGCCGGGACAGCCACCTGTTCGGAGGGCAGCCCCAGCATTTT.

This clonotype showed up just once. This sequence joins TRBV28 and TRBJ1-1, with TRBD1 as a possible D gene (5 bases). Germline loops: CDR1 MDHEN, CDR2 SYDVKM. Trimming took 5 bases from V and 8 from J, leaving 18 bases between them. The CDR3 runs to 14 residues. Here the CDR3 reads CASSGTGRLLEAFF. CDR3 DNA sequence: TGTGCCAGCAGTGGCACGGGACGGCTCCTGGAAGCTTTCTTT.